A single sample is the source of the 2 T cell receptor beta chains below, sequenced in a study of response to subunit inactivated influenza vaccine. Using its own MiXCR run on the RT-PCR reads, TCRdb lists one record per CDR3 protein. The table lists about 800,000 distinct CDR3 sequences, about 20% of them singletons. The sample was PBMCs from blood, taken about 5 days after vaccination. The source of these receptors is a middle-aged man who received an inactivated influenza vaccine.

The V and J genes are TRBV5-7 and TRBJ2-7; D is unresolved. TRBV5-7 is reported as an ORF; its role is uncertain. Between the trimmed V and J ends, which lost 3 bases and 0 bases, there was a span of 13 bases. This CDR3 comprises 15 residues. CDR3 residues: CASSSQDNLSYEQYF. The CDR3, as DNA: TGTGCCAGCAGCTCTCAAGACAACCTCTCCTACGAGCAGTACTTC.

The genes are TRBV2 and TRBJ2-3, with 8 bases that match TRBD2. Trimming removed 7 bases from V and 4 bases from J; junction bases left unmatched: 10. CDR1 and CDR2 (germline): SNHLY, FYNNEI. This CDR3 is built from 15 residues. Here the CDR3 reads CASNIGGRSADTQYF. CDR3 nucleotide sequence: TGTGCCAGCAACATTGGCGGGAGGTCGGCAGATACGCAGTATTTT.